This TCR beta chain was sequenced for a study of STAT3 mutations in large granular lymphocyte leukemia. Study-level results: Every T-LGLL patient had at least one immunodominant TCRbeta clonotype.

Germline V gene lookup returns CDR1 SNHLY and CDR2 FYNNEI. The V gene lost 11 bases and the J gene lost 4 bases, with 11 bases spanning the gap. The CDR3 is 12 residues long. Only in-frame clones appear in the TCRdb table, and some are missing; sequencing was by immunoSEQ multiplex PCR. The data show 15,000 or so clones, 84% seen once. In the case of this clone: The antigen is not known.

This chain connects TRBV2 to TRBJ2-2; TRBD2 is a possible D gene (5 bases). This TCR derives from a man over 45 with T-cell large granular lymphocyte leukemia. Some clones in this sample may be carry-over from other donors' samples. Input material: peripheral blood mononuclear cells. CDR3 DNA sequence: TGTGCCCGCAAACGGGGCACCGGGGAGCTGTTTTTT. As protein: CARKRGTGELFF.